This TCR beta chain is drawn from a study of T cell responses to AZD1222 COVID-19 vaccine. This clone was seen only once. Its antigen is as yet unknown. Timing groups of about 4 and about 12 weeks for second doses were pooled. Findings and limits, study-wide: Baseline antibody screening turned up just a handful of seropositive AZD1222 recipients. Receipt of two AZD1222 doses was followed by a rise in Spike-specific TCR breadth and depth. Along spike, vaccine-associated CD4 TCRs were found throughout, with dominance at 160-218 and 743-854.

This CDR3 comprises 14 residues. Germline CDR1 is SNHLY and CDR2 is FYNNEI. Trimming removed 7 bases at V and 0 bases at J, with 12 bases between. TCRdb's copy holds only in-frame clones and misses some; the assay was immunoSEQ multiplex PCR. The sample carries more than 120,000 clones, roughly nine tenths recorded once. The chain recombines TRBV2 with TRBJ1-1; a weak D match, TRBD1 (5 bases). The sequenced sample was peripheral blood, obtained 28 days after the second AZD1222 dose. The TCR originated in an adult who received the AZD1222 COVID-19 vaccine. CDR3 DNA: TGTGCCAGCACAGGGATAATATTGAACACTGAAGCTTTCTTT. It translates to CASTGIILNTEAFF.